The rows below give T cell receptor beta chains drawn from one sample of a study of blood T cell repertoires in COVID-19. Profiled with immunoSEQ multiplex PCR; TCRdb holds only in-frame clones, not every one. The top ten hold 6.6% of the sample, which has 160,000 or so clones, over 75% seen once. The sequenced sample consisted of PBMCs or T cells enriched from blood (not recorded which). The receptors originated from a woman between 45 and 60 years old who had recovered from COVID-19. Both conserved end residues are part of each CDR3. The order of the fields is J gene, D gene, V gene, clone size, CDR3 protein, CDR3 DNA. A D gene is named only where the DNA matches it firmly. Size values are once, few and many counts, or a class for expanded clones, and some rows have none.

J gene: TRBJ1-3; D gene: NA; V gene: TRBV19; clone size: NA; CDR3 protein: CASSSDSSGNTIYF; CDR3 DNA: TGTGCCAGTAGTTCCGACAGCTCTGGAAACACCATATATTTT
J gene: TRBJ1-1; D gene: TRBD1; V gene: TRBV11-2; clone size: NA; CDR3 protein: CASSYGTGLGNTEAFF; CDR3 DNA: TGTGCCAGCAGCTACGGGACAGGTCTTGGGAACACTGAAGCTTTCTTT
J gene: TRBJ1-5; D gene: NA; V gene: TRBV4-3; clone size: NA; CDR3 protein: CASSLGDQPQHF; CDR3 DNA: TGCGCCAGCAGTCTCGGTGATCAGCCCCAGCATTTT
J gene: TRBJ2-4; D gene: TRBD1; V gene: TRBV6-2/TRBV6-3; clone size: NA; CDR3 protein: CASRPDRGAAKNIQYF; CDR3 DNA: TGTGCCAGCAGGCCTGACAGGGGCGCCGCCAAAAACATTCAGTACTTC
J gene: TRBJ1-4; D gene: TRBD1; V gene: TRBV3-1/TRBV3-2; clone size: NA; CDR3 protein: CASTPTGGYEKLFF; CDR3 DNA: TGTGCCAGCACCCCGACAGGGGGCTATGAAAAACTGTTTTTT
J gene: TRBJ2-7; D gene: TRBD1; V gene: TRBV5-1; clone size: NA; CDR3 protein: CASSLETGDYEQYF; CDR3 DNA: TGCGCCAGCAGCTTGGAGACAGGGGACTACGAGCAGTACTTC
J gene: TRBJ1-2; D gene: NA; V gene: TRBV19; clone size: NA; CDR3 protein: CASSMQDGGYTF; CDR3 DNA: TGTGCCAGTAGTATGCAGGATGGGGGCTACACCTTC
J gene: TRBJ2-7; D gene: NA; V gene: TRBV12-2; clone size: NA; CDR3 protein: CASRRLLDREPFYEQYF; CDR3 DNA: TGTGCAAGTCGCCGCTTGCTAGACAGGGAGCCCTTCTACGAGCAGTACTTC
J gene: TRBJ1-1; D gene: NA; V gene: TRBV11-2; clone size: NA; CDR3 protein: CASSSYRASNTEAFF; CDR3 DNA: TGTGCCAGCAGCTCCTACAGGGCATCGAACACTGAAGCTTTCTTT
J gene: TRBJ1-5; D gene: TRBD1; V gene: TRBV10-3; clone size: few; CDR3 protein: CAISGQGDQPQHF; CDR3 DNA: TGTGCCATCAGCGGACAGGGGGATCAGCCCCAGCATTTT
J gene: TRBJ1-5; D gene: TRBD1; V gene: TRBV19; clone size: NA; CDR3 protein: CASSMGERTGTINQPQHF; CDR3 DNA: TGTGCCAGTAGTATGGGCGAACGGACAGGGACCATAAATCAGCCCCAGCATTTT
J gene: TRBJ1-5; D gene: TRBD1; V gene: TRBV20-1; clone size: NA; CDR3 protein: CSASRTGSNQPQHF; CDR3 DNA: TGCAGTGCTAGTCGGACAGGGAGCAATCAGCCCCAGCATTTT
J gene: TRBJ2-1; D gene: TRBD1; V gene: TRBV7-9; clone size: NA; CDR3 protein: CASSLDRGSHNEQFF; CDR3 DNA: TGTGCCAGCAGCTTAGACAGGGGATCCCACAATGAGCAGTTCTTC
J gene: TRBJ2-5; D gene: TRBD2; V gene: TRBV5-1; clone size: once; CDR3 protein: CASSLGAGGPLETQYF; CDR3 DNA: TGCGCCAGCAGCTTGGGTGCGGGGGGGCCCCTTGAGACCCAGTACTTC